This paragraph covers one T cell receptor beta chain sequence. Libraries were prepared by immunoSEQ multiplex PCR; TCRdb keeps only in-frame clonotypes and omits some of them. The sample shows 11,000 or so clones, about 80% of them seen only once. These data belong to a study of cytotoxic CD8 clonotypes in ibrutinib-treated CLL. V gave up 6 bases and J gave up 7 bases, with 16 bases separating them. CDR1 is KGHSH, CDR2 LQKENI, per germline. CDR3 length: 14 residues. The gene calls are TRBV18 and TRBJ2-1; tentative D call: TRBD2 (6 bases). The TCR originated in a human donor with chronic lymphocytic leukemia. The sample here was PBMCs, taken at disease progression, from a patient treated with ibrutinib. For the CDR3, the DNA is TGTGCCAGCTCGCCATCCGGGACTCAAAATGAGCAGTTCTTC. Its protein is CASSPSGTQNEQFF.